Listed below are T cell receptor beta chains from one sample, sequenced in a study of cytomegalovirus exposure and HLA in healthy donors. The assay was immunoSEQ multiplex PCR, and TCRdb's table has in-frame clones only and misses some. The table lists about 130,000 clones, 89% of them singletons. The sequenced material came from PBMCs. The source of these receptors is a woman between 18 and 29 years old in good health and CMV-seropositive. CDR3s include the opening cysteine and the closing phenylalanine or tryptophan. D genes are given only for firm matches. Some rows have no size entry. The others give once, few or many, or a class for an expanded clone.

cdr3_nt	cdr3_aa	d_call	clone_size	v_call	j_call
TGTGCCAGCAGGTCGACCGGGGGAAGCCCTGAAGCTTTCTTT	CASRSTGGSPEAFF	-	-	TRBV2	TRBJ1-1
TGTGCTAGTGGTTTAGGAGGGGGCCACTACAATGAGCAGTTCTTC	CASGLGGGHYNEQFF	-	-	TRBV12-5	TRBJ2-1
TGTGCCAGCAGTGGGACAGATTACGATTCACCCCTCCACTTT	CASSGTDYDSPLHF	TRBD1	-	TRBV6-5	TRBJ1-6
TGTGCCAGCAGCTCGACTAGCTCCTACAATGAGCAGTTCTTC	CASSSTSSYNEQFF	-	-	TRBV7-2	TRBJ2-1
TGTGCCAGCAGCTTGCCGGGACAAGTTTATGGCTACACCTTC	CASSLPGQVYGYTF	-	-	TRBV7-3	TRBJ1-2
TGTGCCTGGAGTGGACAGGGGGCCACGTCCCACTACGAGCAGTACTTC	CAWSGQGATSHYEQYF	TRBD1	-	TRBV30	TRBJ2-7
TGCGCCAGCAGCCAACGGGGGGCTTTAGGAAACACCATATATTTT	CASSQRGALGNTIYF	-	-	TRBV4-1	TRBJ1-3
TGTGCCTGGATCAGCCCGCGGACGACAGGGGAGGCCTCTGGAAACACCATATATTTT	CAWISPRTTGEASGNTIYF	TRBD1	-	TRBV30	TRBJ1-3
TGCAGCGTCGGCCAGGGGGGTACTGAAGCTTTCTTT	CSVGQGGTEAFF	TRBD1	-	TRBV29-1	TRBJ1-1
TGTGCCAGCAGTCTTCCCACAGGCGCTAACTATGGCTACACCTTC	CASSLPTGANYGYTF	-	-	TRBV28	TRBJ1-2
TGCGCCAGCAGCTCCCGGACAGGGGAATTTATAGCAGCTTTCTTT	CASSSRTGEFIAAFF	TRBD1	-	TRBV4-1	TRBJ1-1
TGTGCCAGTAGCCCTATAGCGGGGTCGGACAAAAACATTCAGTACTTC	CASSPIAGSDKNIQYF	TRBD2	-	TRBV19	TRBJ2-4
TGTGCCAGCAGCTTAGCGACGGCGGGGGGTCCCTACGAGCAGTACTTC	CASSLATAGGPYEQYF	TRBD2	-	TRBV7-2	TRBJ2-7
TGTGCCAGCAGTAGCAGGGAATCGAACGAGCAGTACTTC	CASSSRESNEQYF	-	-	TRBV2	TRBJ2-7
TGTGCCTGGAGTGTACGGTGGAGTGAGCAGTTCTTC	CAWSVRWSEQFF	-	-	TRBV30	TRBJ2-1
TGTGCCAGCAGCACAGAGGGGGCCTACGAGCAGTACTTC	CASSTEGAYEQYF	-	-	TRBV5-6	TRBJ2-7
TGTGCCAGCAGCGGGCCCTATTCCTACGAGCAGTACTTC	CASSGPYSYEQYF	-	-	TRBV11-3	TRBJ2-7
TGCGCCAGCAGCCAAGTGGGGACTTACACAGATACGCAGTATTTT	CASSQVGTYTDTQYF	-	-	TRBV4-3	TRBJ2-3
TGTGCCAGCAGTTTAATGGGACAGGGGGCCGTGATGAACACTGAAGCTTTCTTT	CASSLMGQGAVMNTEAFF	TRBD1	-	TRBV27	TRBJ1-1
TGTGCCAGCAGCTGGACTAGCGGGGGGCCTCGCTACTTC	CASSWTSGGPRYF	TRBD2	-	TRBV5-4	TRBJ2-7
TGTGCCAGCAGCCTACCACCTAGCTCCTACAATGAGCAGTTCTTC	CASSLPPSSYNEQFF	-	once	TRBV7-6	TRBJ2-1
TGTGCCAGCAGTGTCAGAGGCACCTCGAACACTGAAGCTTTCTTT	CASSVRGTSNTEAFF	-	-	TRBV2	TRBJ1-1
TGTGCCAGTCGGACACAGGTCAGGACTGAAGCTTTCTTT	CASRTQVRTEAFF	-	-	TRBV19	TRBJ1-1
TGCGCCAGCAGCCAAGGTTCTAGCGGGGGGGCCTACAATGAGCAGTTCTTC	CASSQGSSGGAYNEQFF	TRBD2	-	TRBV4-3	TRBJ2-1
TGTGCCAGCAGTTTGGAGCTAGCGGGGGGTGAGCAGTTCTTC	CASSLELAGGEQFF	TRBD2	-	TRBV27	TRBJ2-1
TGTGCCAGCAGGAGGGACTTTGGAGAGGGCACTGAAGCTTTCTTT	CASRRDFGEGTEAFF	-	-	TRBV6-5	TRBJ1-1
TGTGCCAGCAGTGAAGCGAGGCGGGGCGGGGACACCGGGGAGCTGTTTTTT	CASSEARRGGDTGELFF	-	-	TRBV6-1	TRBJ2-2
TGTGCCAGCAGCCTCGGGACAGGGGGCTTCAATGAGCAGTTCTTC	CASSLGTGGFNEQFF	TRBD1	-	TRBV11-3	TRBJ2-1
TGTGCCAGCAGTGAAGTAGGAGGGGGGGGAATCAGTTATGGCTACACCTTC	CASSEVGGGGISYGYTF	-	-	TRBV6-1	TRBJ1-2
TGTGCCAGCAGGGGACTAGCGGGGGGCGGGCAGTTCTTC	CASRGLAGGGQFF	TRBD2	-	TRBV6-6	TRBJ2-1
TGTGCCAGCAGACTGGGGGGGTACTATGGCTACACCTTC	CASRLGGYYGYTF	-	-	TRBV28	TRBJ1-2
TGTGCCAGCAGTGAAGCGTCCGGGACTAACACAGATACGCAGTATTTT	CASSEASGTNTDTQYF	TRBD2	-	TRBV2	TRBJ2-3
TGTGCCAGCAGCTTACGGGGGAACTATGGCTACACCTTC	CASSLRGNYGYTF	-	-	TRBV7-8	TRBJ1-2
TGCGCCAGCAGCTTGGATCTAGCGGGGCGGGGAGATACGCAGTATTTT	CASSLDLAGRGDTQYF	TRBD2	-	TRBV5-1	TRBJ2-3